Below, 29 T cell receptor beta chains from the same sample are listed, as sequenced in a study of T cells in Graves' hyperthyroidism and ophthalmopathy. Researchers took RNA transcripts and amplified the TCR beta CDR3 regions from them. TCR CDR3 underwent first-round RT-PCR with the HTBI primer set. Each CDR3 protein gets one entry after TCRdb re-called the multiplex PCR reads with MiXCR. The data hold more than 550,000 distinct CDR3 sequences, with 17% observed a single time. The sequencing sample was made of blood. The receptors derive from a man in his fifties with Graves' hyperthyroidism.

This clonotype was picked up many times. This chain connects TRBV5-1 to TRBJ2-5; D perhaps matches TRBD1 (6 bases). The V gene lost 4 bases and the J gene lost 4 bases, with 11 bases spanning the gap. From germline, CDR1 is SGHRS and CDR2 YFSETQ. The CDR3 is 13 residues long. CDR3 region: CASSTTGLETQYF. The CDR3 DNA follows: TGCGCCAGCAGCACCACAGGGTTAGAGACCCAGTACTTC.

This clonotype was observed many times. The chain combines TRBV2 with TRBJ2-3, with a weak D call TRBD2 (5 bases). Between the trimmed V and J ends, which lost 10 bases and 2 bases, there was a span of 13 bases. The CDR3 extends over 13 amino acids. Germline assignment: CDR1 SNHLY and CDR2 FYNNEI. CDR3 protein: CATRTGYTDTQYF. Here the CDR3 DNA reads TGTGCCACCCGGACGGGATACACAGATACGCAGTATTTT. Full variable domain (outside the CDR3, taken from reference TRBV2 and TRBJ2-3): EPEVTQTPSHQVTQMGQEVILRCVPISNHLYFYWYRQILGQKVEFLVSFYNNEISEKSEIFDDQFSVERPDGSNFTLKIRSTKLEDSAMYFCATRTGYTDTQYFGPGTRLTVL.

The CDR3 DNA is TGCGCCAGCAGCTCCTCCGACGGGAGGCCCCTTTCCTACGAGCAGTACTTC. This gives the protein CASSSSDGRPLSYEQYF. The chain carries TRBV5-1 and TRBJ2-7; 7 bases line up with TRBD2. Germline loops: CDR1 SGHRS, CDR2 YFSETQ. This CDR3 spans 17 amino acids. V trimming: 3 bases; J trimming: 1 base; junction bases outside the gene matches: 13.

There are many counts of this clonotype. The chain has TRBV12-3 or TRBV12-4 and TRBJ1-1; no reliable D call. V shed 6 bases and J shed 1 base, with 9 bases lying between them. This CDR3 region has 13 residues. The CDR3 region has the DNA TGTGCCAGCAGGGTGGAATCGAACACTGAAGCTTTCTTT. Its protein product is CASRVESNTEAFF.

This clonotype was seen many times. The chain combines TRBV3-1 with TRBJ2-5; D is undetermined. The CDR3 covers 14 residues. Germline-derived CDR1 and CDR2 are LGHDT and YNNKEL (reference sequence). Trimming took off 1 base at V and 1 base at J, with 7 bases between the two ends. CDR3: CASSQGFSQETQYF. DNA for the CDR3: TGTGCCAGCAGCCAAGGCTTCAGCCAAGAGACCCAGTACTTC.

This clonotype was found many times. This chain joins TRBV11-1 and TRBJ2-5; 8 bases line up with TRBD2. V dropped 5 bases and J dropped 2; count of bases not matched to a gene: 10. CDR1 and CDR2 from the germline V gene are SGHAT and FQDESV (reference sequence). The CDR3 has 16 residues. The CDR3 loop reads CASSPPLAGIQETQYF. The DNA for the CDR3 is TGTGCCAGCAGCCCCCCGTTAGCGGGAATTCAAGAGACCCAGTACTTC.

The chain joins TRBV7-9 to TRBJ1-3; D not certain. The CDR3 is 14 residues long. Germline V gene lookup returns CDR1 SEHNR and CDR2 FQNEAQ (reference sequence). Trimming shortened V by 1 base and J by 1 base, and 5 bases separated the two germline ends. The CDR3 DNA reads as TGTGCCAGCAGCTTAGGGGAGTCTGGAAACACCATATATTTT. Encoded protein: CASSLGESGNTIYF.

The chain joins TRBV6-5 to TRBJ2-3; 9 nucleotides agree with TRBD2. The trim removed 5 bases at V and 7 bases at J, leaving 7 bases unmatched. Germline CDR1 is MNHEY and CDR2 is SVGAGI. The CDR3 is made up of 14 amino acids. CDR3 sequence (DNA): TGTGCCAGCAGTCACCTGGCTAGCGGGAATACGCAGTATTTT. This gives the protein CASSHLASGNTQYF.

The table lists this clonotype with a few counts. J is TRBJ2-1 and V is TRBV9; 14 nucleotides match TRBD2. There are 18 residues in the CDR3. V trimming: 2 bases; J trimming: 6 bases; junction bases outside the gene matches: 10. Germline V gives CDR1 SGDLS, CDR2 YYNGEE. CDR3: CASSVGTSGRQLLNEQFF. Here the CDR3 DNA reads TGTGCCAGCAGCGTGGGGACTAGCGGGAGACAGTTACTCAATGAGCAGTTCTTC.

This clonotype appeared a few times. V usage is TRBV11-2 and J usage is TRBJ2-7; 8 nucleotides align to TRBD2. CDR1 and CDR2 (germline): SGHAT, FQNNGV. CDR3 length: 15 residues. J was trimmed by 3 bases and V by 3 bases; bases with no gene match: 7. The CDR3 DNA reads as TGTGCCAGCAGCTTCACTAGCGGATCTATCTACGAGCAGTACTTC. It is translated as CASSFTSGSIYEQYF.

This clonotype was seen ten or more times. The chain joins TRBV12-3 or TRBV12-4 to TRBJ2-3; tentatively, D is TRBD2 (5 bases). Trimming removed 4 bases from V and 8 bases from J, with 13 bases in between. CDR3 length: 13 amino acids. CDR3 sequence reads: CASSYSKRGTQYF. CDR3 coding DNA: TGTGCCAGCAGTTACAGTAAACGGGGTACGCAGTATTTT.

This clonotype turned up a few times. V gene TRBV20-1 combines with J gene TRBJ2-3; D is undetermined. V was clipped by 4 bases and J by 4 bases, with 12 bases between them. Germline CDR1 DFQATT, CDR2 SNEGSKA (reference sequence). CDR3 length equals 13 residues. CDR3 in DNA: TGCAGTGCTACCCCCTGGGAACCAGATACGCAGTATTTT. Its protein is CSATPWEPDTQYF.

For the CDR3, the DNA is TGTGCCAGCAGTGAAAGGCAGGGTACTTATGGCTACACCTTC. This sequence encodes CASSERQGTYGYTF. The gene calls are TRBV2 and TRBJ1-2; D possibly corresponds to TRBD1 (5 bases). Per the germline V gene, CDR1 is SNHLY and CDR2 is FYNNEI. The CDR3 covers 14 residues. V lost 2 bases to trimming and J lost 5 bases, with 12 bases between them.

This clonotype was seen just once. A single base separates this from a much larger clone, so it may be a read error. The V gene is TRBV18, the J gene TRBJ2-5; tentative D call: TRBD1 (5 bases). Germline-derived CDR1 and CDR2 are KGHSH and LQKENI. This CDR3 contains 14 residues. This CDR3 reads CASPPVRQRETQYF. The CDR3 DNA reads TGTGCCAGCCCACCAGTTAGACAGAGAGAGACCCAGTACTTC.

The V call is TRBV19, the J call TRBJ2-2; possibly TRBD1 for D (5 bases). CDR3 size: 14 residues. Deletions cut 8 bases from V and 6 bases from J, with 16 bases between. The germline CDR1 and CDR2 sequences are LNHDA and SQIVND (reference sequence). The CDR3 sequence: CASDPGQGAGELFF. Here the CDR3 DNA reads TGTGCCAGTGACCCAGGCCAAGGGGCCGGGGAGCTGTTTTTT.

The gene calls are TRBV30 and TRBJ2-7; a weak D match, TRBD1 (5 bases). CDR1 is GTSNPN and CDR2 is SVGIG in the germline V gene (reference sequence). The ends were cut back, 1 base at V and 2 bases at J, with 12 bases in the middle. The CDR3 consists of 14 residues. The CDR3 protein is CAWSDTGITYEQYF. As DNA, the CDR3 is TGTGCCTGGAGTGATACAGGTATTACCTACGAGCAGTACTTC.

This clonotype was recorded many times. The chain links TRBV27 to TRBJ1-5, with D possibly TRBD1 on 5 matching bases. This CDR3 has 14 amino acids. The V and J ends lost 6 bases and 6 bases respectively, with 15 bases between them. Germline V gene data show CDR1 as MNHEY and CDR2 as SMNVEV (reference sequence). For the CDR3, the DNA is TGTGCCAGCAGCTCGGCAGGGTACAGTCAGCCCCAGCATTTT. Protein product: CASSSAGYSQPQHF.

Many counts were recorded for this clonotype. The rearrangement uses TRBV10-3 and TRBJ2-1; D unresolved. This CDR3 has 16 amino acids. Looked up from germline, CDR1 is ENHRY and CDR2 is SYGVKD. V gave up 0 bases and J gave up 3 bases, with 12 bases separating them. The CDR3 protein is CAISESGRRNYNEQFF. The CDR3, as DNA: TGTGCCATCAGTGAGTCTGGCAGGAGAAACTACAATGAGCAGTTCTTC.

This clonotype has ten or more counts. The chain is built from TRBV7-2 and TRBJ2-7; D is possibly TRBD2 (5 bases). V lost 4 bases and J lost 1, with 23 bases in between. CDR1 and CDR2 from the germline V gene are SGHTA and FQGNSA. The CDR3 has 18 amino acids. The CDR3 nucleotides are TGTGCCAGCAGCTCTACTAGAATGATAGACACCTTTTCCTACGAGCAGTACTTC. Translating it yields CASSSTRMIDTFSYEQYF.

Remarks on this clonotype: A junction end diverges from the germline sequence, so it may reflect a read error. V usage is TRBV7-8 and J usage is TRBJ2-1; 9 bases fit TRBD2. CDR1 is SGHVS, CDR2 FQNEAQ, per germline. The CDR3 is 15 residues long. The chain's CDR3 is CASSIAGAIYNEQFF. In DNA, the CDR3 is TGTGCCAGCAGCATAGCGGGGGCTATTTACAATGAGCAGTTCTTC.

The CDR3 region has the DNA TGCGCCAGCAGGGGAGTGGGACTAGACACGATCAATGAGCAGTTCTTC. This gives the protein CASRGVGLDTINEQFF. The chain combines TRBV4-1 with TRBJ2-1; 8 bases match TRBD2. Trimming cost V 6 bases and J 6 bases; bases outside gene matches: 13. The CDR3 is 16 residues long. Germline assignment: CDR1 MGHRA and CDR2 YSYEKL.

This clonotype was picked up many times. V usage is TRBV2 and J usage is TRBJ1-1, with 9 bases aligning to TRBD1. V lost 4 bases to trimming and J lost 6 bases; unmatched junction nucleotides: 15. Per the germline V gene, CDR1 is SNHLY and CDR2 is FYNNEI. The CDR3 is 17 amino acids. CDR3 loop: CASSATPPGQGWAEAFF. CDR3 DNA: TGTGCCAGCAGTGCCACCCCACCGGGACAGGGATGGGCTGAAGCTTTCTTT.

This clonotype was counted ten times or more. The CDR3 bases are TGTGCCACCAGTGATCCCACAGGGTTTGGCTACACCTTC. Translating gives CATSDPTGFGYTF. This chain joins TRBV24-1 and TRBJ1-2, with a weak D call TRBD1 (6 bases). From germline, CDR1 is KGHDR and CDR2 SFDVKD. The CDR3 has 13 amino acids. V was shortened by 3 bases and J by 7 bases, with 11 bases between the two germline ends.

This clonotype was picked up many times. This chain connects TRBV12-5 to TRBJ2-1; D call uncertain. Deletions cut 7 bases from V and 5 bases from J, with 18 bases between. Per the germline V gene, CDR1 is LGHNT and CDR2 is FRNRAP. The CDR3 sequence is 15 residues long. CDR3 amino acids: CASALYPPIHNEQFF. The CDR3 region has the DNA TGTGCTAGTGCCCTGTATCCACCGATTCACAATGAGCAGTTCTTC. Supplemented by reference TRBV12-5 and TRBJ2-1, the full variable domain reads DARVTQTPRHKVTEMGQEVTMRCQPILGHNTVFWYRQTMMQGLELLAYFRNRAPLDDSGMPKDRFSAEMPDATLATLKIQPSEPRDSAVYFCASALYPPIHNEQFFGPGTRLTVL.

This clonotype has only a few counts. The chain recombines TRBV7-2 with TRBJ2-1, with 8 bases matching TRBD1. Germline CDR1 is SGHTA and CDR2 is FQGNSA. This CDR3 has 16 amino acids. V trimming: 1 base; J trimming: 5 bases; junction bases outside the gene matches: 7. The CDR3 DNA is TGTGCCAGCAGCTTAGTAGCAGGACAGGGCGACAATGAGCAGTTCTTC. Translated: CASSLVAGQGDNEQFF.

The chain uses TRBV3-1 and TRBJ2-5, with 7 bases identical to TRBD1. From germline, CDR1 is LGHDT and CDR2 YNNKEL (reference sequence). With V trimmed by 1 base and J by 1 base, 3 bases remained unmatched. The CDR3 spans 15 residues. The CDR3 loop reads CASSQAGDSQETQYF. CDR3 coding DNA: TGTGCCAGCAGCCAAGCTGGGGACAGCCAAGAGACCCAGTACTTC.

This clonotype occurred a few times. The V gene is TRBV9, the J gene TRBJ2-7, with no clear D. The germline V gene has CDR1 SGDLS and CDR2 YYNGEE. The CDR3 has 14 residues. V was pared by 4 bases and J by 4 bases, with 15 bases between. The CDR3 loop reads CASSPLTGRYEQYF. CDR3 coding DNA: TGTGCCAGCAGCCCCCTGACGGGCCGGTACGAGCAGTACTTC.

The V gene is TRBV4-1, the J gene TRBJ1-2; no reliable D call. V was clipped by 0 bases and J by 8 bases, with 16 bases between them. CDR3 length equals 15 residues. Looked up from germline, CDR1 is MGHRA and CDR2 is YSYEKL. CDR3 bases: TGCGCCAGCAGCCAAGATCGACCGCCATCGGGCGGCTACACCTTC. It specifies CASSQDRPPSGGYTF.

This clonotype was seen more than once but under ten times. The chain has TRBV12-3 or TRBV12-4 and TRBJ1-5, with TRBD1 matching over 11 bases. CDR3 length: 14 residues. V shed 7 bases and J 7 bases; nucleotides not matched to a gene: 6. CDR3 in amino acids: CASTADRGLQPQHF. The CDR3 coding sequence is TGTGCCAGCACCGCGGACAGGGGGCTACAGCCCCAGCATTTT.